These T cell receptor beta chains were read from a single sample in a study of CD8 T cells in ankylosing spondylitis. TCRdb ran MiXCR on the 5' RACE reads and lists one entry per CDR3 protein. The sample contains a few hundred thousand distinct CDR3 sequences, less than 9.5% of which appear only once. Sequenced sample: blood, either unsorted or a sorted T cell fraction (not recorded which). These receptors were obtained from a male donor with ankylosing spondylitis. The CDR3 runs from the conserved cysteine through the conserved F or W. D genes are given only for firm matches. Not every row has a clone size; where given, it reads once, few, many or a size class.

CDR3nt	CDR3aa	d_gene	abundance	v_gene	j_gene
TGTGCTAGTGGACTACAGGGTGGAGATACGCAGTATTTT	CASGLQGGDTQYF	.	few	TRBV12-5	TRBJ2-3
TGTGCCAGCAGCCCCCCCAGGACCTCAGGGGTCGGGGAGCTGTTTTTT	CASSPPRTSGVGELFF	.	many	TRBV28	TRBJ2-2
TGTGCCAGCAGCTTAGACTTGGACATTACCTACGAGCAGTACTTC	CASSLDLDITYEQYF	.	.	TRBV7-6	TRBJ2-7
TGTGCCAGCAGTTTTGGGACCCCCGGGGGCAATCAGCCCCAGCATTTT	CASSFGTPGGNQPQHF	.	few	TRBV12-3/TRBV12-4	TRBJ1-5
TGCAGTGCCCCGGGACCGGGGCGGGATACGCAGTATTTT	CSAPGPGRDTQYF	.	few	TRBV20-1	TRBJ2-3
TGTGCCAGCAGCCAAGAGCCGGGGTCTTACAATGAGCAGTTCTTC	CASSQEPGSYNEQFF	.	.	TRBV4-2	TRBJ2-1
TGTGCCAGCACCTCCCCGGGACTTGCCCCAGTTTACGAGCAGTACTTC	CASTSPGLAPVYEQYF	.	many	TRBV12-3/TRBV12-4	TRBJ2-7
TGCAGCGTTGGGCTAGCGGGTAACTCCTACAATGAGCAGTTCTTC	CSVGLAGNSYNEQFF	TRBD2	many	TRBV29-1	TRBJ2-1
TGTGCCATCGCTACTAGCGGACGATACAATGAGCAGTTCTTC	CAIATSGRYNEQFF	TRBD2	.	TRBV10-3	TRBJ2-1
TGTGCCAGCAGCCAGTGGGACTCCACGGATACGCAGTATTTT	CASSQWDSTDTQYF	.	few	TRBV7-9	TRBJ2-3
TGCAGTGCCCCCTCGGGGGAACTGCACAATGAGCAGTTCTTC	CSAPSGELHNEQFF	.	many	TRBV20-1	TRBJ2-1
TGCGCCACCGGGACCCACGGCAATGAGCAGTTCTTC	CATGTHGNEQFF	.	.	TRBV5-1	TRBJ2-1
TGCGCCAGCAGCCGACCAAGGGGCGCGAGGGAGACCCAGTACTTC	CASSRPRGARETQYF	.	.	TRBV5-1	TRBJ2-5
TGCGCCAGCAGCGTCTCCCGAGGATATGGCTACACCTTC	CASSVSRGYGYTF	.	many	TRBV5-1	TRBJ1-2
TGTGCCACCAGTTACTCCCGAGCAGATACGCAGTATTTT	CATSYSRADTQYF	.	.	TRBV6-5	TRBJ2-3
TGCAGTGCGACGAGACAGGGGTACCAAGAGACCCAGTACTTC	CSATRQGYQETQYF	TRBD1	few	TRBV20-1	TRBJ2-5
TGTGCCAGCAGCTTAGTGGCCATTACCTACAATGAGCAGTTCTTC	CASSLVAITYNEQFF	.	few	TRBV7-2	TRBJ2-1
TGTGCCAGCAAAGGAGGAGGACCGGGCTACGAGCAGTACTTC	CASKGGGPGYEQYF	.	many	TRBV28	TRBJ2-7
TGTGCCAGCAGAACCGGGACTAGCGATCCTGAGCAGTTCTTC	CASRTGTSDPEQFF	TRBD2	.	TRBV5-5	TRBJ2-1
TGTGCCAGCAGCCTAAAGGGGGTGAGCTCGAACACCGGGGAGCTGTTTTTT	CASSLKGVSSNTGELFF	.	.	TRBV4-2	TRBJ2-2
TGTGCCAGCAGCCAAGTTTTGGGAGAGGAGACCCAGTACTTC	CASSQVLGEETQYF	.	.	TRBV14	TRBJ2-5
TGTGCCAGCGTCCAATCCCAACGGAGATCGCTACCCGAGCAGTACTTC	CASVQSQRRSLPEQYF	.	few	TRBV13	TRBJ2-7
TGTGCCACCAACACAGGGACCACTGATACGCAGTATTTT	CATNTGTTDTQYF	.	few	TRBV24-1	TRBJ2-3
TGTGCCAGCAGTTTTTACTCAGGGGTCGGCAATCAGCCCCAGCATTTT	CASSFYSGVGNQPQHF	.	.	TRBV12-3/TRBV12-4	TRBJ1-5
TGCAGTGCCCCGGTAGCCTACGAGCAGTACTTC	CSAPVAYEQYF	.	many	TRBV20-1	TRBJ2-7
TGTGCCAGCAGCTATCTAGCGGGAGGTCCCTCCCCAGATACGCAGTATTTT	CASSYLAGGPSPDTQYF	TRBD2	many	TRBV5-5	TRBJ2-3
TGTGCCAGCAGCGGTACCCGTTCCGCCTACGAGCAGTACTTC	CASSGTRSAYEQYF	.	few	TRBV6-2/TRBV6-3	TRBJ2-7
TGCAGCGTTTTACCCGGGACTAGCTCGGATACGCAGTATTTT	CSVLPGTSSDTQYF	TRBD2	few	TRBV29-1	TRBJ2-3
TGCAGTGCACCGACTAGCGGGACTCAAGAGACCCAGTACTTC	CSAPTSGTQETQYF	TRBD2	few	TRBV20-1	TRBJ2-5
TGTGCCAGCAGAAGCGGGAGGCCGCTTTGGGGGAATGAGCAGTTCTTC	CASRSGRPLWGNEQFF	TRBD2	few	TRBV6-1	TRBJ2-1
TGTGCCAGCAGTTACCAAGGACTAGCGGGTACCCAAGAGACCCAGTACTTC	CASSYQGLAGTQETQYF	TRBD2	few	TRBV6-5	TRBJ2-5
TGCGCCAGCAGCCAAGGGGGACTAGCGGGAGCCAGTACAGATACGCAGTATTTT	CASSQGGLAGASTDTQYF	TRBD2	.	TRBV4-3	TRBJ2-3
TGCAGTACTAGCTTTACGGGACTAGCGGGCGCCTACGAGCAGTACTTC	CSTSFTGLAGAYEQYF	TRBD2	many	TRBV20-1	TRBJ2-7
TGCGCCAGCAGCTTCCTCGCAGGGGGGGGCTTGGGCATTCAGTACTTC	CASSFLAGGGLGIQYF	.	few	TRBV5-1	TRBJ2-4
TGCGCCAGCAGCTATAGGACGGAAGAGACCCAGTACTTC	CASSYRTEETQYF	.	many	TRBV5-1	TRBJ2-5
TGTGCCAGCAGCTTAGAGAGGGACCGCACCGGGGAGCTGTTTTTT	CASSLERDRTGELFF	.	many	TRBV11-3	TRBJ2-2
TGTGCCAGCAGCTTAGTGGGAGGATCGAGTAGGAGCAATGAGCAGTTCTTC	CASSLVGGSSRSNEQFF	.	few	TRBV11-2	TRBJ2-1
TGTGCCACCAGCAGAGGATCCGGGGTTGGTGAAAAACTGTTTTTT	CATSRGSGVGEKLFF	.	.	TRBV15	TRBJ1-4
TGCAGCGTGGCCGGCCTATTACTAGACGAGCAGTACTTC	CSVAGLLLDEQYF	.	.	TRBV29-1	TRBJ2-7
TGCAGTGCTCCGACTAGCCTCCTAGCCAAAAACATTCAGTACTTC	CSAPTSLLAKNIQYF	TRBD2	many	TRBV20-1	TRBJ2-4
TGTGCCAGCAGCTCCAGTCAGAGAAAAGCTTTCTTT	CASSSSQRKAFF	.	few	TRBV5-6	TRBJ1-1
TGCGCCAGCAGCCAAGCCGGCAGAGAGAATTCACCCCTCCACTTT	CASSQAGRENSPLHF	.	many	TRBV4-3	TRBJ1-6
TGCAGCGTTGCCTCCCGCTTTGGGGACTACTACGAGCAGTACTTC	CSVASRFGDYYEQYF	TRBD2	.	TRBV29-1	TRBJ2-7
TGTGCCAGCTCACCATCCGGGCGGGGAACTCAGCCCCAGCATTTT	CASSPSGRGTQPQHF	.	.	TRBV18	TRBJ1-5
TGTGCCAGCAGCGTAGGGTCTAGCGCAGGAACAGATACGCAGTATTTT	CASSVGSSAGTDTQYF	.	few	TRBV9	TRBJ2-3
TGTGCCAGCAGTTTGGGGGGTGGTCAGCCCCAGCATTTT	CASSLGGGQPQHF	.	many	TRBV7-9	TRBJ1-5
TGTGCCAGCAGCTTAGGGTCCGTTTATCAGCCCCAGCATTTT	CASSLGSVYQPQHF	.	few	TRBV7-9	TRBJ1-5
TGCGCCAGCAGCTTGCCCTCGTTAGAAGCTTTCTTT	CASSLPSLEAFF	.	.	TRBV5-1	TRBJ1-1
TGTGCCAGCAGCGTACGAGGAGGGGGGTCCTACAATGAGCAGTTCTTC	CASSVRGGGSYNEQFF	.	.	TRBV9	TRBJ2-1
TGCGCCAGCAGCTTGGCAACTTCGAAATACAATGAGCAGTTCTTC	CASSLATSKYNEQFF	.	few	TRBV5-1	TRBJ2-1
TGTGCCAGCAGCCCCACTACGCAAGAGACCCAGTACTTC	CASSPTTQETQYF	.	many	TRBV7-9	TRBJ2-5
TGTGCCAGCAGCACCGGGACTAGCGGCTACGAGCAGTACTTC	CASSTGTSGYEQYF	TRBD2	few	TRBV5-5	TRBJ2-7
TGCAGTGCGAGTGACAGGGGGGAAACTAATGAAAAACTGTTTTTT	CSASDRGETNEKLFF	TRBD1	.	TRBV20-1	TRBJ1-4